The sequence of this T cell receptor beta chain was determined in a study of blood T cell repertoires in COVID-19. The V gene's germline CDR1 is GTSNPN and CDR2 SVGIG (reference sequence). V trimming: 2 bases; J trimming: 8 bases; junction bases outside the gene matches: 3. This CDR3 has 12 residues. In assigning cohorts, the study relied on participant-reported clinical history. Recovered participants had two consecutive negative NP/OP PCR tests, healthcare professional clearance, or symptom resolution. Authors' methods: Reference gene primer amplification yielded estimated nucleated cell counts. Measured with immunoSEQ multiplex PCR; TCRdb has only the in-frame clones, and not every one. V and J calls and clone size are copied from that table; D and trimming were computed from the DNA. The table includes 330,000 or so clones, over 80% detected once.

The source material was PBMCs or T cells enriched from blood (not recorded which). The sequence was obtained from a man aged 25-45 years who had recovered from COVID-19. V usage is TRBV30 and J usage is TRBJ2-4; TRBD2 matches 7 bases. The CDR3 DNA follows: TGTGCCTGGAGTCGGGGGGTGGACATTCAGTACTTC. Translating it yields CAWSRGVDIQYF.